This TCR beta chain was recorded in a study of cytomegalovirus exposure and HLA in healthy donors. PCR involved 60 Vbeta and 13 Jbeta primers. TCRdb keeps only in-frame clones here, not all; method: immunoSEQ multiplex PCR. The table shows 95,000 or so clones, with approximately 80% occurring only once. What was sequenced was PBMCs. This sequence was found in a woman between 40 and 55 years old in good health and CMV-seronegative.

This CDR3 is CASSLPHELVQYF. CDR3 bases: TGTGCCAGCAGCTTACCACATGAATTGGTGCAGTACTTC. The genes are TRBV5-6 and TRBJ2-7; unclear D gene. The CDR3 has 13 residues. V lost 2 bases, J lost 9 bases, and 15 bases lay in between. Germline CDR1 is SGHDT and CDR2 is YYEEEE.